The clone carrying this T cell receptor (beta chain) has just a few counts. Its specificity is not known. V lost 2 bases to trimming and J lost 2 bases; unmatched junction nucleotides: 7. Germline values: CDR1 MGHRA, CDR2 YSYEKL. This CDR3 has 17 amino acids. TCRdb ran MiXCR on the 5' RACE reads and lists one entry per CDR3 protein. The sample records 450,000 to 650,000 distinct CDR3 sequences, 20% to 25% being singletons. The data were taken from a study of T-cell memory formation after mild COVID-19. Findings of the study overall: Clones shrinking from day 15 to 85 showed even CD4/CD8 mixes; later expanders tilted CD4+. Chiefly within CM and EM were the contracting CD4+ clones; CD8+ ones were within EMRA. The appearance of some responding clones in pre-infection memory suggested that cross-reactive memory joined.

This sequence originates from an adult woman who had mild COVID-19 (a few samples of this study predate the infection). Cell type and time point are not known. This sequence joins TRBV4-1 and TRBJ2-2, with 8 positions matching TRBD1. The sequencing sample was made of PBMCs or a T cell subset sorted from them (not recorded which). CDR3 protein: CASSQFRGRSNTGELFF. CDR3 sequence (DNA): TGCGCCAGCAGCCAATTCAGGGGGCGGTCTAACACCGGGGAGCTGTTTTTT.